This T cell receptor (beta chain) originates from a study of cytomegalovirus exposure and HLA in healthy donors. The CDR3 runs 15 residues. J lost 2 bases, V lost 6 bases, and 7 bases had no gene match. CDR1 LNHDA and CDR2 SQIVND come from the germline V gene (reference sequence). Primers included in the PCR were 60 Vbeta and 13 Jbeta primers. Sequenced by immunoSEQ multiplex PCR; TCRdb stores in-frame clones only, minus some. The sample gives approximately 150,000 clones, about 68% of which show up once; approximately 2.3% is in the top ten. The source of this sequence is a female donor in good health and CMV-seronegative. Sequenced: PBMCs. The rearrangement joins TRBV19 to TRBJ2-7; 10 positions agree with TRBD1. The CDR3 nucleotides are TGTGCCAGTAGCCCACGGGACAGGGGACCCTACGAGCAGTACTTC. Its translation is CASSPRDRGPYEQYF.